A selection of T cell receptor beta chains follows, all from one sample in a study of T cells in Graves' hyperthyroidism and ophthalmopathy. TCRdb recomputed calls from the multiplex PCR reads with MiXCR, one row per CDR3 protein. The profile covers hundreds of thousands of distinct CDR3 sequences, with about 15% appearing a single time and about 31% taken by the ten largest. Sequenced: blood. The receptor set was obtained from a woman aged 25 to 45 with Graves' hyperthyroidism. CDR3s include the opening cysteine and the closing phenylalanine or tryptophan. A D gene is named only where the DNA matches it firmly. Rows may omit the clone size; those that give it use once, few, many or a size class.

d_call	v_call	j_call	clone_size	cdr3_nt	cdr3_aa
NA	TRBV11-2	TRBJ1-4	many	TGTGCCAGCAGCTTAGGCCCCGGACTTCGGGGTAGCGGTAGCCGGAAACTGTTTTTT	CASSLGPGLRGSGSRKLFF
TRBD1	TRBV28	TRBJ1-2	NA	TGTGCCAGCAGCGGGGGACAGGGGATCGATGGCTACACCTTC	CASSGGQGIDGYTF
NA	TRBV7-2	TRBJ2-7	NA	TGTGCCAGCAGCTTAGAGGCAGGGGCCTACTACGAGCAGTACTTC	CASSLEAGAYYEQYF
NA	TRBV2	TRBJ2-2	NA	TGTGCCAGCAGGACGGTCTTCGCCGGGGAGCTGTTTTTT	CASRTVFAGELFF
NA	TRBV20-1	TRBJ2-7	few	TGCAGTGCAAACCAAGGGACTGGCTACGAGCAGTACTTC	CSANQGTGYEQYF
TRBD1	TRBV6-1	TRBJ2-7	few	TGTGCCAGCAGGCAGGACAGGGGAGCCATCTACGAGCAGTACTTC	CASRQDRGAIYEQYF
TRBD1	TRBV18	TRBJ2-7	many	TGTGCCAGCTCACCAGCGGACAGGGCCTACTACGAGCAGTACTTC	CASSPADRAYYEQYF
NA	TRBV19	TRBJ1-1	NA	TGTGCCAGTAGGATCGGGGAGATGAACACTGAAGCTTTCTTT	CASRIGEMNTEAFF
NA	TRBV11-2	TRBJ1-3	many	TGTGCCAGCAGCTTTCGAGGGCCGGGCTCTGGAAACACCATATATTTT	CASSFRGPGSGNTIYF
TRBD1	TRBV10-3	TRBJ2-5	many	TGTGCCATCAGTGAGTTAACCGGGACAGTAAGCCAAGAGACCCAGTACTTC	CAISELTGTVSQETQYF
TRBD1	TRBV6-1	TRBJ2-5	few	TGTGCCAGCAGTGAAAGTGGCAGGGGGCCTACGGAGACCCAGTACTTC	CASSESGRGPTETQYF
NA	TRBV18	TRBJ1-1	many	TGTGCCAGCTCACCATGGGGTCTCGATGGCACTGAAGCTTTCTTT	CASSPWGLDGTEAFF
TRBD2	TRBV13	TRBJ2-1	NA	TGTGCCAGCAGCTCGCCGACTAGCGGGAGTTACAATGAGCAGTTCTTC	CASSSPTSGSYNEQFF
TRBD1	TRBV5-1	TRBJ1-1	NA	TGCGCCAGCAGCCAGAGGACAGGGAGGAACACTGAAGCTTTCTTT	CASSQRTGRNTEAFF
NA	TRBV29-1	TRBJ1-1	few	TGCAGCGTTGATCTGGTCATGAACACTGAAGCTTTCTTT	CSVDLVMNTEAFF
NA	TRBV18	TRBJ2-4	NA	TGTGCCAGCTCACCTCCCCGGGACATAGCCAAAAACATTCAGTACTTC	CASSPPRDIAKNIQYF